Below, one T cell receptor (beta chain) is given with its context. Its specificity is unknown. Some clones are missing from TCRdb's copy, which holds only in-frame ones; the method was immunoSEQ multiplex PCR. The sample carries over a million clones, around 98% recorded once. The source of the sample is a study of shared clonotypes between healthy human individuals. General observations from the study: Memory subsets had estimated richness that was generally smaller than that of naive subsets. What rarefaction showed was incomplete sorted-subset sequencing despite large depth.

This CDR3 contains 14 residues. Deletions cut 0 bases from V and 6 bases from J, with 8 bases between. Germline loops: CDR1 MNHNY, CDR2 SVGAGI (reference sequence). The source is a young man in good health. The sample comprised naive CD4+ T cells sorted from blood. Subset in this sample: CD45RA+ positively selected. This rearrangement joins TRBV6-6 to TRBJ2-2; no clear D gene. The CDR3 DNA reads as TGTGCCAGCAGTTACTCGAGGTTATCCGGGGAGCTGTTTTTT. Its protein product is CASSYSRLSGELFF.